The source of this TCR beta chain is a study of control samples from healthy donors and cancer patients. Profiling relied on immunoSEQ multiplex PCR, and the TCRdb table lists in-frame clones only, not all of them. The sample spans about 190,000 clones; the ten largest clones claim more than 2%. This CDR3 is 13 amino acids long. Trimming cost V 2 bases and J 8 bases, with 12 bases left between them. Per the germline V gene, CDR1 is MDHEN and CDR2 is SYDVKM. The chain is built from TRBV28 and TRBJ1-2; no clear D. The sample was blood. This clonotype originated in a woman aged 25 to 39 in good health. CDR3 protein: CASSLEGTEGYTF. As DNA, the CDR3 is TGTGCCAGCAGTTTAGAGGGTACGGAAGGCTACACCTTC.